Sequencing of this T cell receptor (beta chain) was carried out in a study of beta chain features in type 1 diabetes. Whole-study findings and limits: Naive, central memory and regulatory TCRB repertoires appeared more similar among patients than healthy donors.

Investigators reverse transcribed all isolated RNA, so they sequenced expressed TCRB transcripts. Profiling relied on immunoSEQ multiplex PCR, and the TCRdb table lists in-frame clones only, not all of them. The sample includes approximately 160,000 clones, less than 9.5% seen only once; the top ten take about 2.1%. The CDR3 is 14 residues long. Points on this clone: Its antigen is not identified.

The specimen sequenced was central memory CD4+ T cells from blood. J is TRBJ2-5 and V is TRBV12-2; the D call in the table, TRBD1, was not verified against the DNA. TRBV12-2 counts as a pseudogene. This receptor was identified in a woman under 30 in good health. The CDR3 loop is CASRLGQGQETQYF. DNA for the CDR3: TGTGCAAGTCGCTTGGGACAGGGCCAAGAGACCCAGTACTTC.